This T cell receptor beta chain was profiled in a study of Tregs in tolerant kidney transplant recipients. Sequencing used immunoSEQ multiplex PCR; TCRdb keeps in-frame clones, though not all of them. The table records tens of thousands of clones, about 90% of them present only once. From germline, CDR1 is SGHAT and CDR2 FQNNGV. The CDR3 runs 16 residues. Trimming took off 6 bases at V and 1 base at J, with 17 bases between the two ends. The chain is built from TRBV11-2 and TRBJ2-3; tentative D call: TRBD2 (6 bases). This clonotype originated in a human donor in good health. The sample comprised Tregs from blood. In nucleotides, the CDR3 is TGTGCCAGCAGTACACAGCGGGTGAGCGGCACAGATACGCAGTATTTT. Its protein product is CASSTQRVSGTDTQYF.